This T cell receptor beta chain was identified during a study of molecular identifiers for immune sequencing clone quantification. This clonotype was detected only a few times. CDR1 and CDR2 (germline): SGHRS, YFSETQ. J was trimmed by 0 bases and V by 7 bases; bases with no gene match: 8. This CDR3 is built from 15 residues. TCRdb re-called the PCR reads through MiXCR, storing one row per CDR3 protein. The sample carries a few hundred thousand distinct CDR3 sequences, roughly a quarter recorded once. Sequencing was done on a sample of naive CD8+ T cells from blood, with Jurkat cell RNA spiked in. Regarding subset: FACS-sorted CD8+CD4-CCR7+CD45RA+ naive T cells. The chain couples TRBV5-1 to TRBJ2-5; 8 bases are shared with TRBD2. The sequence derives from a human donor in good health. Some libraries in this study had Jurkat cell RNA spiked in. The CDR3 spells CASSSSGTYQETQYF. DNA for the CDR3: TGCGCCAGCTCAAGTAGCGGGACGTACCAAGAGACCCAGTACTTC.